Below are 20 T cell receptor beta chains sequenced from a single sample in a study of cytomegalovirus exposure and HLA in healthy donors. The PCR used 60 Vbeta and 13 Jbeta primers. Repertoires were generated with immunoSEQ multiplex PCR, while TCRdb's copy carries only in-frame clones and drops some. This table has about 130,000 clones, around 82% appearing once. The sample was PBMCs. The origin of the receptors is a man between 35 and 55 years old in good health and CMV-seronegative.

The V and J genes are TRBV15 and TRBJ1-3; 7 bases line up with TRBD1. J gave up 8 bases and V 2 bases, and 12 bases lay outside the gene matches. The CDR3 length is 16 residues. Germline CDR1 and CDR2: LNHNV and YYDKDF (reference sequence). This chain's CDR3 is CATSRPRTVTGDTIYF. Here the CDR3 DNA reads TGTGCCACCAGCAGACCCCGGACAGTCACAGGGGACACCATATATTTT.

This chain connects TRBV15 to TRBJ2-1; 7 nucleotides match TRBD2. The germline V gene has CDR1 LNHNV and CDR2 YYDKDF (reference sequence). The CDR3 is 17 residues long. V was clipped by 3 bases and J by 0 bases; unmatched bases: 8. DNA of the CDR3: TGTGCCACCAGCAGGGATCTAGCGGTCAGCTCCTACAATGAGCAGTTCTTC. Its protein is CATSRDLAVSSYNEQFF.

A remark on this clone: An end of the junction does not agree with germline; a read error may underlie this. The chain has TRBV6-1 and TRBJ1-1, with a possible D match to TRBD1 (5 bases). In germline, CDR1 is MNHNS, CDR2 SASEGT. This CDR3 spans 10 amino acids. The CDR3 sequence is CACRAAEAFF. CDR3 DNA: TGTGCCTGCAGGGCTGCTGAAGCTTTCTTT.

The rearrangement links TRBV6-6 to TRBJ1-2; unclear D gene. V gave up 6 bases and J gave up 3 bases, with 20 bases separating them. Germline V gene sequence: CDR1 MNHNY, CDR2 SVGAGI (reference sequence). This CDR3 is built from 16 residues. The CDR3 reads CASSPYTHPNDYGYTF. The CDR3, as DNA: TGTGCCAGCAGCCCTTACACCCACCCCAATGACTATGGCTACACCTTC.

J is TRBJ2-5 and V is TRBV29-1; perhaps TRBD1 as D (6 bases). Germline V gene data show CDR1 as SQVTM and CDR2 as ANQGSEA. CDR3 length: 12 amino acids. With 5 bases removed from V and 3 bases from J, the gap between germline ends came to 10 bases. This CDR3 reads CSVLTGKETQYF. CDR3 nucleotide sequence: TGCAGCGTTTTAACAGGGAAAGAGACCCAGTACTTC. The full variable domain, completed using reference TRBV29-1 and TRBJ2-5, is SAVISQKPSRDICQRGTSLTIQCQVDSQVTMMFWYRQQPGQSLTLIATANQGSEATYESGFVIDKFPISRPNLTFSTLTVSNMSPEDSSIYLCSVLTGKETQYFGPGTRLLVL.

In its sample, this clone was seen a few times. The rearrangement uses TRBV6-5 and TRBJ1-2; no definite D call. V lost 6 bases and J 2 bases, leaving 10 bases between the germline ends. The CDR3 totals 13 residues. The germline gives CDR1 MNHEY, CDR2 SVGAGI. In DNA form, the CDR3 reads TGTGCCAGCAGAGAGGGCGGCAACTATGGCTACACCTTC. This translates into CASREGGNYGYTF.

V usage is TRBV19 and J usage is TRBJ1-1, with D possibly matching TRBD1 (6 bases). The CDR3 has 15 residues. V lost 4 bases and J lost 0, with 12 bases in between. CDR1 LNHDA and CDR2 SQIVND come from the germline V gene (reference sequence). CDR3 sequence (DNA): TGTGCCAGTAGTACCCGAGGACAGATGAACACTGAAGCTTTCTTT. This sequence encodes CASSTRGQMNTEAFF.

The chain links TRBV4-1 to TRBJ1-5; D uncertain. The CDR3 totals 13 residues. From germline, CDR1 is MGHRA and CDR2 YSYEKL. Trimming took 0 bases from V and 4 from J, leaving 4 bases between them. The CDR3 loop is CASSQEANQPQHF. In nucleotides, the CDR3 is TGCGCCAGCAGCCAAGAAGCGAATCAGCCCCAGCATTTT.

The chain combines TRBV28 with TRBJ2-1; D gene uncertain. In germline, CDR1 is MDHEN, CDR2 SYDVKM. The CDR3 contains 12 residues. Trimming shortened V by 4 bases and J by 4 bases, and 5 bases separated the two germline ends. CDR3 coding DNA: TGTGCCAGCAGTTACAGTTACAATGAGCAGTTCTTC. Its translation: CASSYSYNEQFF.

This clone was observed a handful of times. This chain connects TRBV6-5 to TRBJ2-1, with D tentatively TRBD2 (6 bases). The germline V gene encodes CDR1 MNHEY and CDR2 SVGAGI. Trimming shortened V by 2 bases and J by 4 bases, and 12 bases separated the two germline ends. CDR3 length equals 15 residues. The CDR3 bases are TGTGCCAGCAGTTACGGGGGGACTCTTTACAATGAGCAGTTCTTC. Translated, it gives CASSYGGTLYNEQFF.

The CDR3 region is CASSLAGAAWEQYF. CDR3 DNA sequence: TGCGCCAGCAGCTTGGCTGGGGCGGCGTGGGAGCAGTACTTC. The J gene is TRBJ2-7, the V gene TRBV5-1, with D perhaps TRBD1 (5 bases). Germline loops: CDR1 SGHRS, CDR2 YFSETQ. CDR3 size: 14 residues. The ends were cut back, 0 bases at V and 7 bases at J, with 14 bases in the middle. The whole variable domain, filled in from reference TRBV5-1 and TRBJ2-7, reads KAGVTQTPRYLIKTRGQQVTLSCSPISGHRSVSWYQQTPGQGLQFLFEYFSETQRNKGNFPGRFSGRQFSNSRSEMNVSTLELGDSALYLCASSLAGAAWEQYFGPGTRLTVT.

The J gene is TRBJ2-7, the V gene TRBV11-1; 9 positions match TRBD1. Losses at the gene ends were 2 bases for V and 9 bases for J; bases not matched to a gene: 5. This CDR3 is built from 13 residues. Germline CDR1 reads SGHAT; CDR2 reads FQDESV (reference sequence). CDR3 in amino acids: CASSLFGTGSQYF. CDR3 DNA: TGTGCCAGCAGCTTATTCGGGACAGGGTCGCAGTACTTC. The full variable domain, completed using reference TRBV11-1 and TRBJ2-7, is EAEVAQSPRYKITEKSQAVAFWCDPISGHATLYWYRQILGQGPELLVQFQDESVVDDSQLPKDRFSAERLKGVDSTLKIQPAELGDSAMYLCASSLFGTGSQYFGPGTRLTVT.

This clone has only one observation. V usage is TRBV10-3 and J usage is TRBJ1-6; D is unclear. Germline V gene sequence: CDR1 ENHRY, CDR2 SYGVKD. V was clipped by 2 bases and J by 13 bases, with 15 bases between them. This CDR3 spans 14 amino acids. This CDR3 reads CAISEPTGFRPLHF. CDR3 DNA sequence: TGTGCCATCAGTGAGCCAACCGGGTTTCGGCCCCTCCACTTT.

This clone occurred once. The chain employs TRBV7-2 and TRBJ1-1; D unresolved. The CDR3 contains 14 residues. The germline V gene has CDR1 SGHTA and CDR2 FQGNSA. V was clipped by 1 base and J by 5 bases, with 11 bases between them. The CDR3 region is CASSLVFSGTEAFF. The CDR3 region has the DNA TGTGCCAGCAGCTTAGTTTTTAGCGGAACTGAAGCTTTCTTT.

The J gene is TRBJ1-6, the V gene TRBV9; 11 bases match TRBD1. Germline assignment: CDR1 SGDLS and CDR2 YYNGEE. The CDR3 extends over 16 amino acids. Trimming cost V 0 bases and J 7 bases; bases outside gene matches: 3. In DNA form, the CDR3 reads TGTGCCAGCAGCGTAGGGACAGGGGGCGCGAATTCACCCCTCCACTTT. Amino acid sequence: CASSVGTGGANSPLHF. Variable domain in full (rest from reference TRBV9 and TRBJ1-6): DSGVTQTPKHLITATGQRVTLRCSPRSGDLSVYWYQQSLDQGLQFLIQYYNGEERAKGNILERFSAQQFPDLHSELNLSSLELGDSALYFCASSVGTGGANSPLHFGNGTRLTVT.

The chain couples TRBV28 to TRBJ1-5, with 7 nucleotides matching TRBD1. The CDR3 extends over 15 amino acids. V trimming: 4 bases; J trimming: 3 bases; junction bases outside the gene matches: 6. The germline gives CDR1 MDHEN, CDR2 SYDVKM. The CDR3 protein is CASSSSQGYNQPQHF. The CDR3 DNA reads as TGTGCCAGCAGTTCGTCACAGGGGTACAATCAGCCCCAGCATTTT. The full variable domain, with the rest looked up from reference TRBV28 and TRBJ1-5, is DVKVTQSSRYLVKRTGEKVFLECVQDMDHENMFWYRQDPGLGLRLIYFSYDVKMKEKGDIPEGYSVSREKKERFSLILESASTNQTSMYLCASSSSQGYNQPQHFGDGTRLSIL.

This chain connects TRBV7-9 to TRBJ2-2; 7 bases are a match to TRBD1. The CDR3 extends over 14 amino acids. CDR1 and CDR2 from the germline V gene are SEHNR and FQNEAQ (reference sequence). With V trimmed by 6 bases and J by 4 bases, 5 bases remained unmatched. This chain's CDR3 is CASRRGQPTGELFF. The CDR3 DNA follows: TGTGCCAGCAGGAGGGGACAGCCCACCGGGGAGCTGTTTTTT.

The CDR3 protein is CAISVAEITDTQYF. The CDR3 DNA reads as TGTGCCATCAGTGTGGCGGAGATAACAGATACGCAGTATTTT. The chain recombines TRBV10-3 with TRBJ2-3; D is unclear. CDR1 is ENHRY and CDR2 is SYGVKD in the germline V gene. The CDR3 is 14 amino acids. V dropped 4 bases and J dropped 3 bases, with 11 bases sitting between them.

This clone came up once. The chain uses TRBV7-9 and TRBJ1-5; the D gene is possibly TRBD1 (5 bases). Trimming cost V 1 base and J 4 bases, with 8 bases left between them. CDR3 length: 14 residues. Germline assignment: CDR1 SEHNR and CDR2 FQNEAQ (reference sequence). CDR3 protein: CASSLGQLNQPQHF. Here the CDR3 DNA reads TGTGCCAGCAGCTTAGGACAGCTGAATCAGCCCCAGCATTTT.

The chain couples TRBV6-1 to TRBJ1-4, with 7 bases identical to TRBD1. Trimming at V came to 5 bases and at J to 6 bases, leaving 9 bases not matched to a gene. This CDR3 has 15 residues. Germline CDR1 reads MNHNS; CDR2 reads SASEGT. The CDR3 reads CASSFTGVWDEKLFF. For the CDR3, the DNA is TGTGCCAGCAGTTTTACAGGGGTTTGGGATGAAAAACTGTTTTTT.